The 25 T cell receptor beta chains listed next were all sequenced from one sample in a study of cytomegalovirus exposure and HLA in healthy donors. Amplification used 60 Vbeta primers and 13 Jbeta primers. Some clones are missing from TCRdb's copy, which holds only in-frame ones; the method was immunoSEQ multiplex PCR. The repertoire consists of some 87,000 clones, with 78% occurring once and the leading ten covering 5.9%. Material for sequencing was PBMCs. These receptors came from a man between 18 and 35 years old in good health and CMV-seropositive.

The chain couples TRBV4-1 to TRBJ2-7, with a possible D match to TRBD2 (6 bases). Germline loops: CDR1 MGHRA, CDR2 YSYEKL. CDR3 length: 14 residues. With 0 bases removed from V and 3 bases from J, the gap between germline ends came to 9 bases. For the CDR3, the DNA is TGCGCCAGCAGCCAAGAATCGCGGGGCTACGAGCAGTACTTC. It encodes CASSQESRGYEQYF.

The gene calls are TRBV29-1 and TRBJ2-7; TRBD2 matches 10 bases. The CDR3 has 13 amino acids. Germline lookup yields CDR1 SQVTM and CDR2 ANQGSEA. Germline trimming cut 5 bases from V and 2 bases from J; bases unmatched to any gene: 3. As DNA, the CDR3 is TGCAGCGTTCTTAGCGGGAGGACCTACGAGCAGTACTTC. It encodes CSVLSGRTYEQYF.

The chain has TRBV20-1 and TRBJ2-3; D gene unclear. The CDR3 sequence is 10 residues long. Germline V lookup: CDR1 DFQATT, CDR2 SNEGSKA (reference sequence). DNA for the CDR3: TGCAGCTGCGGCTCTCGTACGCAGTATTTT. This codes for CSCGSRTQYF.

This clone was seen a single time. The chain combines TRBV4-1 with TRBJ2-3, with TRBD2 identical over 15 bases. The CDR3 spans 19 residues. The germline gives CDR1 MGHRA, CDR2 YSYEKL. V gave up 1 base and J gave up 7 bases; unmatched junction bases: 12. The CDR3 region has the DNA TGCGCCAGCAGCCAAGTTCCGGGACTAGCGGGAGGCTCGACGAATACGCAGTATTTT. Translating it yields CASSQVPGLAGGSTNTQYF.

The V call is TRBV7-9, the J call TRBJ2-1; 10 nucleotides line up with TRBD2. The CDR3 has 15 amino acids. V lost 3 bases and J lost 8; bases outside the gene matches: 7. CDR1 SEHNR and CDR2 FQNEAQ come from the germline V gene (reference sequence). CDR3 protein: CASSFATSGRDEQFF. CDR3 in DNA: TGTGCCAGCAGCTTTGCGACTAGCGGGCGGGATGAGCAGTTCTTC.

By sample fraction, this clone is medium-sized. The chain recombines TRBV6-6 with TRBJ2-7; tentative D call: TRBD2 (5 bases). The CDR3 runs 13 residues. The V end lost 0 bases, the J end lost 5 bases, and 8 bases lay between the germline ends. Germline CDR1 reads MNHNY; CDR2 reads SVGAGI (reference sequence). CDR3 loop: CASSYSDGNEQYF. CDR3 in DNA: TGTGCCAGCAGTTACTCAGACGGGAACGAGCAGTACTTC.

This clone occurred a few times. V gene TRBV6-5 combines with J gene TRBJ2-1; no definite D call. This CDR3 comprises 16 residues. Germline V gene sequence: CDR1 MNHEY, CDR2 SVGAGI. V was trimmed by 0 bases and J by 0 bases, leaving 9 bases between them. The CDR3 nucleotides read TGTGCCAGCAGTTACTCGACTCAGCGCTCCTACAATGAGCAGTTCTTC. It yields the protein CASSYSTQRSYNEQFF.

This chain links TRBV6-5 with TRBJ1-4, with D perhaps matching TRBD1 (5 bases). The germline V and J ends were trimmed by 6 bases and 6 bases, with 14 bases remaining between them. Germline V gene lookup returns CDR1 MNHEY and CDR2 SVGAGI. The length of the CDR3 is 14 residues. The CDR3 DNA follows: TGTGCCAGCAGGTTAGGGGAAGCTGATGAAAAACTGTTTTTT. Translated, it gives CASRLGEADEKLFF.

CDR3 protein: CASSSGTGELQETQYF. CDR3 in DNA: TGTGCCAGCAGCTCCGGGACAGGGGAGTTGCAAGAGACCCAGTACTTC. The chain carries TRBV25-1 and TRBJ2-5; 10 nucleotides line up with TRBD1. V gave up 6 bases and J gave up 2 bases; unmatched junction bases: 9. Looked up from germline, CDR1 is MGHDK and CDR2 is SYGVNS. The CDR3 loop spans 16 amino acids. Complete variable domain (other parts from reference TRBV25-1 and TRBJ2-5): EADIYQTPRYLVIGTGKKITLECSQTMGHDKMYWYQQDPGMELHLIHYSYGVNSTEKGDLSSESTVSRIRTEHFPLTLESARPSHTSQYLCASSSGTGELQETQYFGPGTRLLVL.

The chain uses TRBV15 and TRBJ1-2; 7 bases map to TRBD1. CDR1 and CDR2 (germline): LNHNV, YYDKDF (reference sequence). The CDR3 is 14 residues long. J lost 8 bases, V lost 1 base, and 7 bases had no gene match. CDR3 region: CATSRAERGQGYTF. CDR3 in DNA: TGTGCCACCAGCAGAGCGGAGAGGGGGCAAGGCTACACCTTC.

The chain combines TRBV29-1 with TRBJ2-1; 14 nucleotides agree with TRBD2. The V gene end was trimmed by 3 bases and the J gene end by 7 bases; junction bases not matched to a gene: 5. The CDR3 is 15 residues long. The germline V gene has CDR1 SQVTM and CDR2 ANQGSEA. This CDR3 is CSVDGTSGRPNEQFF. Written as DNA, the CDR3 is TGCAGCGTTGACGGGACTAGCGGGAGACCAAATGAGCAGTTCTTC.

This chain connects TRBV18 to TRBJ1-5; D gene ambiguous. The CDR3 runs to 14 residues. V was shortened by 5 bases and J by 7 bases, with 15 bases between the two germline ends. Germline CDR1 is KGHSH and CDR2 is LQKENI. The chain's CDR3 is CASSSSPGNQPQHF. The CDR3 DNA reads TGTGCCAGCTCATCCTCCCCCGGGAACCAGCCCCAGCATTTT.

The chain uses TRBV5-1 and TRBJ2-7; perhaps TRBD2 as D (6 bases). Deletions cut 1 base from V and 3 bases from J, with 17 bases between. Germline-derived CDR1 and CDR2 are SGHRS and YFSETQ. This CDR3 has 16 amino acids. The CDR3 region has the DNA TGCGCCAGCAGCTTGAGCGGGCCCCCCACGAACTACGAGCAGTACTTC. Protein: CASSLSGPPTNYEQYF.

The V call is TRBV11-2, the J call TRBJ1-3, with a possible D match to TRBD1 (6 bases). Germline V gives CDR1 SGHAT, CDR2 FQNNGV. The CDR3 extends over 19 amino acids. V shed 2 bases and J shed 3 bases, with 23 bases lying between them. In DNA, the CDR3 is TGTGCCAGCAGCTTATTCAGACAGGCGAAGCACAGAGGTGGAAACACCATATATTTT. This sequence encodes CASSLFRQAKHRGGNTIYF.

This chain joins TRBV6-1 and TRBJ2-3, with D perhaps TRBD1 (6 bases). Germline assignment: CDR1 MNHNS and CDR2 SASEGT. This CDR3 is built from 13 residues. V lost 6 bases and J lost 0, with 7 bases in between. This chain's CDR3 is CASRDSSTDTQYF. The CDR3 bases are TGTGCCAGCAGGGACAGTAGCACAGATACGCAGTATTTT.

V gene TRBV7-3 combines with J gene TRBJ2-5; D uncertain. The CDR3 sequence is 13 residues long. V was trimmed by 3 bases and J by 4 bases, leaving 9 bases between them. Per the germline V gene, CDR1 is SGHTA and CDR2 is FQGTGA. CDR3 sequence (DNA): TGTGCCAGCAGCTTCAACTCAGGAGAGACCCAGTACTTC. Residues: CASSFNSGETQYF.

The V gene is TRBV9, the J gene TRBJ2-1, with TRBD2 as a possible D gene (6 bases). V was pared by 0 bases and J by 7 bases, with 14 bases between. There are 15 residues in the CDR3. Germline loops: CDR1 SGDLS, CDR2 YYNGEE. CDR3 amino acids: CASSVVGGVWNEQFF. The CDR3 DNA is TGTGCCAGCAGCGTAGTGGGGGGAGTGTGGAATGAGCAGTTCTTC.

The chain uses TRBV4-2 and TRBJ2-4, with D possibly matching TRBD2 (5 bases). From germline, CDR1 is LGHNA and CDR2 YNFKEQ. V dropped 4 bases and J dropped 5 bases, with 15 bases sitting between them. The CDR3 has 15 residues. CDR3 loop: CASSPSAGRQNIQYF. DNA for the CDR3: TGTGCCAGCAGCCCCTCGGCGGGCCGGCAAAACATTCAGTACTTC.

This clone is a singleton in its sample. The chain joins TRBV29-1 to TRBJ2-2, with D unclear. There are 11 residues in the CDR3. Germline-derived CDR1 and CDR2 are SQVTM and ANQGSEA. V was shortened by 6 bases and J by 3 bases, with 5 bases between the two germline ends. In nucleotides, the CDR3 is TGCAGCGTCTTATACACCGGGGAGCTGTTTTTT. This gives the protein CSVLYTGELFF.

The rearrangement links TRBV7-9 to TRBJ1-4; D is perhaps TRBD1 (5 bases). The germline V and J ends were trimmed by 2 bases and 8 bases, with 15 bases remaining between them. The CDR3 loop spans 15 amino acids. In germline, CDR1 is SEHNR, CDR2 FQNEAQ (reference sequence). This chain's CDR3 is CASSLRFSDSEKLFF. The CDR3 nucleotides are TGTGCCAGCAGCTTACGGTTCTCCGACAGCGAAAAACTGTTTTTT.

This clone was picked up a small number of times. The chain is built from TRBV9 and TRBJ2-7; TRBD1 is a possible D gene (5 bases). The germline CDR1 and CDR2 sequences are SGDLS and YYNGEE. This CDR3 comprises 13 residues. Trimming shortened V by 1 base and J by 4 bases, and 9 bases separated the two germline ends. The CDR3 loop is CASSVTPGYEQYF. Here the CDR3 DNA reads TGTGCCAGCAGCGTAACTCCAGGGTACGAGCAGTACTTC.

In this sample, this clone turned up once. The V call is TRBV7-9, the J call TRBJ2-1; perhaps TRBD2 as D (7 bases). The CDR3 covers 15 residues. V was shortened by 2 bases and J by 5 bases, with 13 bases between the two germline ends. In germline, CDR1 is SEHNR, CDR2 FQNEAQ (reference sequence). The CDR3, as DNA: TGTGCCAGCAGCTTAAGGGGGAGGGAGGACAATGAGCAGTTCTTC. Its protein is CASSLRGREDNEQFF.

This clone was found once. This chain links TRBV5-1 with TRBJ2-2; tentatively, D is TRBD2 (6 bases). The CDR3 is made up of 17 amino acids. V was pared by 2 bases and J by 4 bases, with 18 bases between. From germline, CDR1 is SGHRS and CDR2 YFSETQ. The CDR3 coding sequence is TGCGCCAGCAGCTTCCTGGAGGCTAGCGTGACCACCGGGGAGCTGTTTTTT. This encodes CASSFLEASVTTGELFF.

This clone was detected a few times. V is TRBV10-2 and J is TRBJ2-3, with 7 bases aligning to TRBD1. Trimming at V came to 5 bases and at J to 2 bases, leaving 10 bases not matched to a gene. Germline values: CDR1 WSHSY, CDR2 SAAADI. CDR3 size: 16 residues. Here the CDR3 reads CASSKIPGQYTDTQYF. The CDR3 bases are TGCGCCAGCAGTAAAATTCCGGGACAGTACACAGATACGCAGTATTTT.

J is TRBJ2-1 and V is TRBV28, with 13 bases fitting TRBD2. Germline-derived CDR1 and CDR2 are MDHEN and SYDVKM. The junction had 20 bases not matched to a gene; V was cut back by 5 bases and J by 4 bases. There are 21 residues in the CDR3. DNA of the CDR3: TGTGCCAGCAGTGCGAGTCTCAGGACTAGCGGGAGAGTATCGTGGTACAATGAGCAGTTCTTC. This translates into CASSASLRTSGRVSWYNEQFF.